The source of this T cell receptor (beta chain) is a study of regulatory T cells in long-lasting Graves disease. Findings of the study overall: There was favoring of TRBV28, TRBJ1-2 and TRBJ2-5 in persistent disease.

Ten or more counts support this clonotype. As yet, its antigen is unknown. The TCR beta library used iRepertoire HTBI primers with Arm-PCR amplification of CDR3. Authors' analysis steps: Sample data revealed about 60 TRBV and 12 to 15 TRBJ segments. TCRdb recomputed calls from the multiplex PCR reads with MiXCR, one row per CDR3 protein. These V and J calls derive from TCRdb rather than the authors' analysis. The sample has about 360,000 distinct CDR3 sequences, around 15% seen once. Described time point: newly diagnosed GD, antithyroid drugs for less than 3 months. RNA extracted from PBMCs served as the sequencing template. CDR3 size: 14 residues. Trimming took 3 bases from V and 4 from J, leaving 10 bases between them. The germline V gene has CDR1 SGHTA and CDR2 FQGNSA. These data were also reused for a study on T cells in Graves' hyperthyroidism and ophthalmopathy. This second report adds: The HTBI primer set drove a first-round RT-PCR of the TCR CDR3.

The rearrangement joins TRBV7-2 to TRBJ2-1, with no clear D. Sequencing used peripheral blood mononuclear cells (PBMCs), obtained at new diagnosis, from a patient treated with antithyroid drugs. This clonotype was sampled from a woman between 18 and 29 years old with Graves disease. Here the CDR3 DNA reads TGTGCCAGCAGCTTCCATTGGGGTTACAATGAGCAGTTCTTC. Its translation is CASSFHWGYNEQFF.